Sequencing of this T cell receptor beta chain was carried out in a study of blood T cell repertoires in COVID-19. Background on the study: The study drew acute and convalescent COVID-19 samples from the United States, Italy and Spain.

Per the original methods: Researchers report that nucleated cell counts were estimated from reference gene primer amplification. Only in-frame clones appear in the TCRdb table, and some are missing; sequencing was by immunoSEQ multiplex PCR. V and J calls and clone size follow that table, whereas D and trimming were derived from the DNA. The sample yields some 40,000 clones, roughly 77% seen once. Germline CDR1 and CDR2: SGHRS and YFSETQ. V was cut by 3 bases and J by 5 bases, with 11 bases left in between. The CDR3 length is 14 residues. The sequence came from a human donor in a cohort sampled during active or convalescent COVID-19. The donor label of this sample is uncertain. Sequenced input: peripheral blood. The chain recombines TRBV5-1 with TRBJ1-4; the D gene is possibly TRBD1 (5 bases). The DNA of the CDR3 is TGCGCCAGCAGCTCTGACAGCACCAATGAAAAACTGTTTTTT. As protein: CASSSDSTNEKLFF.